These 3 T cell receptor beta chains share one sample of origin, sequenced in a study of spatial heterogeneity in lung cancer. As for time point: sample taken at primary tumor resection. TCRdb ran MiXCR on the 5' RACE reads and lists one entry per CDR3 protein. The sample yields about 18,000 distinct CDR3 sequences, roughly 7% seen once. These TCRs' antigens remain unknown. General study points: Tumoral mutation counts were tracked by counts of expanded intratumoral alpha and beta TCRs.

The input for sequencing was lung tumor tissue, taken at surgery. All receptors derive from a female donor with early-stage non-small cell lung cancer.

This clonotype was counted a few times. The rearrangement joins TRBV20-1 to TRBJ2-3; 7 nucleotides match TRBD1. The CDR3 totals 15 residues. The ends lost 6 bases at V and 3 bases at J; junction bases unmatched: 12. Germline V gives CDR1 DFQATT, CDR2 SNEGSKA (reference sequence). As DNA, the CDR3 is TGCAGTGCCCGCGAAGGGGGCGCAAGGACAGATACGCAGTATTTT. It codes for CSAREGGARTDTQYF.

The chain carries TRBV7-9 and TRBJ1-1; possibly TRBD1 for D (5 bases). The CDR3 contains 13 residues. Per germline, CDR1 SEHNR and CDR2 FQNEAQ (reference sequence). Trimming stripped 3 bases from V and 4 bases from J, with 9 bases between. In DNA, the CDR3 is TGTGCCAGCAGCTTTCGAGACAGCACTGAAGCTTTCTTT. Its protein product is CASSFRDSTEAFF.

This clonotype has ten or more counts. The genes are TRBV2 and TRBJ2-3; tentatively, D is TRBD1 (6 bases). The CDR3 totals 16 residues. The germline V and J ends were trimmed by 2 bases and 2 bases, with 14 bases remaining between them. The germline CDR1 and CDR2 sequences are SNHLY and FYNNEI. The CDR3 region is CASSEIRGTATDTQYF. CDR3 nucleotides: TGTGCCAGCAGTGAAATCAGGGGCACAGCCACAGATACGCAGTATTTT.